This T cell receptor beta chain was captured by sequencing in a study of beta chain features in type 1 diabetes. The authors reverse transcribed all of the isolated RNA, so sequencing captured expressed TCRB transcripts. The protocol was immunoSEQ multiplex PCR, while the TCRdb copy is restricted to in-frame clones and leaves out a portion. The sample carries around 300,000 clones, about 11% recorded once. Whole-study findings and limits: Shortening that was moderate but significant affected the TCRB CDR3s of Type 1 diabetes patients in all four CD4+ subsets. A definitive answer on HLA type influencing TCRB rearrangement was not reached here. A greater similarity of naive, central memory and Treg TCRB repertoires was seen among patients than among healthy donors.

The CDR3 length is 14 residues. The V gene's germline CDR1 is LNHNV and CDR2 YYDKDF (reference sequence). The V end was cut by 5 bases, the J end by 8 bases, with 16 bases between. This clone appeared a few times. The antigen is undetermined. Specimen: naive CD4+ T cells from blood. The sequence came from a woman aged 25 to 39 in good health. This chain links TRBV15 with TRBJ2-1, with D tentatively TRBD1 (5 bases). CDR3 coding DNA: TGTGCCACCAGCGGGCCGAACAGGTGGGATGAGCAGTTCTTC. Amino acids: CATSGPNRWDEQFF.